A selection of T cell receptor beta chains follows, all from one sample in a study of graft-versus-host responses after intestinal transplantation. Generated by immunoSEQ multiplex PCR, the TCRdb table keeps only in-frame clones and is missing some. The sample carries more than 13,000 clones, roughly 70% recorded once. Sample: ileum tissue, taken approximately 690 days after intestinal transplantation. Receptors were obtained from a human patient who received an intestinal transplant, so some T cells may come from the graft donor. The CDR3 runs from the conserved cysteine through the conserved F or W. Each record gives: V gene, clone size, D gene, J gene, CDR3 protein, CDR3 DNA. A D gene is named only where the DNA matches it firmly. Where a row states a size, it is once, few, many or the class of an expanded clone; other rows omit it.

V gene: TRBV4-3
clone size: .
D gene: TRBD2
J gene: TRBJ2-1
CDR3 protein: CASSQGEGGSEQFF
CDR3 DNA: TGCGCCAGCAGCCAAGGGGAGGGCGGTAGTGAGCAGTTCTTC

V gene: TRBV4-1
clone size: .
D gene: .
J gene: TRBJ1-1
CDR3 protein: CASSLIYRDTEAFF
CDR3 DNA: TGCGCCAGCAGCCTTATTTACAGGGACACTGAAGCTTTCTTT

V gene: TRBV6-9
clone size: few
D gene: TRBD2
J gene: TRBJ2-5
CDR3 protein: CASREPGLAGKETQYF
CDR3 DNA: TGTGCCAGCAGAGAGCCGGGACTAGCGGGGAAAGAGACCCAGTACTTC

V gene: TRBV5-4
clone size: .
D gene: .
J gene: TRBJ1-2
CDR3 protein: CASSLGGTSNYGYTF
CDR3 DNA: TGTGCCAGCAGCTTGGGAGGGACCTCTAACTATGGCTACACCTTC

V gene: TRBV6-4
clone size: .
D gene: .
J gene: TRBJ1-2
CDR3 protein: CASSYSMGNYGYTF
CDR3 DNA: TGTGCCAGCAGTTACTCGATGGGTAACTATGGCTACACCTTC

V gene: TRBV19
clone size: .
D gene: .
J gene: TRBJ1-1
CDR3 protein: CASTPGRGGVIRNTEAFF
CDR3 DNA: TGTGCCAGTACCCCAGGTAGGGGTGGCGTTATTCGGAACACTGAAGCTTTCTTT

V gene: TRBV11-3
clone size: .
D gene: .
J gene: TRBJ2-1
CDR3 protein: CASSLVGGGTIHNEQFF
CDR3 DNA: TGTGCCAGCAGCTTAGTAGGCGGCGGGACCATTCACAATGAGCAGTTCTTC

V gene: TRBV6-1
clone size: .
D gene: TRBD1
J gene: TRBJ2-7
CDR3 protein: CASSKQGASEQYF
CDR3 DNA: TGTGCCAGCAGTAAACAGGGGGCATCCGAGCAGTACTTC

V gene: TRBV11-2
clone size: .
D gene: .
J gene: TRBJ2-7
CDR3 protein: CASSLPPYEQYF
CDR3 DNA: TGTGCCAGCAGCCTGCCGCCCTACGAGCAGTACTTC

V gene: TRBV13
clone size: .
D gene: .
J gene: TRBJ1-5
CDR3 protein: CASSLGKPNQPQHF
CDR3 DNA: TGTGCCAGCAGCTTAGGCAAACCCAATCAGCCCCAGCATTTT

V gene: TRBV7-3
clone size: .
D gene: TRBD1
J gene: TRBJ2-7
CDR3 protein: CASSSLTGGLPYEQYF
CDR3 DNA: TGTGCCAGCAGCTCGTTGACAGGGGGCTTACCCTACGAGCAGTACTTC

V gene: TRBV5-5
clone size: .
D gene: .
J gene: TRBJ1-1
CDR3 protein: CASSLARANTEAFF
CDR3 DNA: TGTGCCAGCAGCTTGGCCAGGGCCAACACTGAAGCTTTCTTT

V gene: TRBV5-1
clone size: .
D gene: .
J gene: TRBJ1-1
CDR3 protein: CASSLETSTEAFF
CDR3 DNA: TGCGCCAGCAGCTTGGAAACATCCACTGAAGCTTTCTTT

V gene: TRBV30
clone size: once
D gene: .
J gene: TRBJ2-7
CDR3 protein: CAWSVQDGAYEQYF
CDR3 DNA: TGTGCCTGGAGTGTACAAGACGGTGCGTACGAGCAGTACTTC

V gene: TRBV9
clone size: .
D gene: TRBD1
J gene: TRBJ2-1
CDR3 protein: CASSGRQGADEQFF
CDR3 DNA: TGTGCCAGCAGCGGACGACAGGGGGCGGATGAGCAGTTCTTC

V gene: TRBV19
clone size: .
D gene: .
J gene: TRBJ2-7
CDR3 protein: CASSIARDLSYEQYF
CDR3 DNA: TGTGCCAGTAGTATCGCCAGGGACCTCTCCTACGAGCAGTACTTC

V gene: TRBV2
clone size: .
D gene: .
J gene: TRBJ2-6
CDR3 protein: CASTRGGSGANVLTF
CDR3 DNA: TGTGCCAGCACCAGGGGAGGTTCTGGGGCCAACGTCCTGACTTTC

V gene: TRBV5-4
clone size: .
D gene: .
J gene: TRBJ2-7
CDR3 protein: CASSSGTAGYYEQYF
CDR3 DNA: TGTGCCAGCAGTTCCGGGACAGCGGGATACTACGAGCAGTACTTC

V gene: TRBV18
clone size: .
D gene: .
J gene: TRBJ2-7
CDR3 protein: CASSPYHTRREYPYEQYF
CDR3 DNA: TGTGCCAGCTCACCATATCACACTAGGCGGGAATACCCCTACGAGCAGTACTTC

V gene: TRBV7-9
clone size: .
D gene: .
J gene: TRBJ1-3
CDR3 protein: CASSLLAGESSGNTIYF
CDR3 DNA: TGTGCCAGCAGCTTATTGGCAGGGGAAAGCTCTGGAAACACCATATATTTT

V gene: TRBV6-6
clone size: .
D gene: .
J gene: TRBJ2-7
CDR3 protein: CASSYLEAYSSYEQYF
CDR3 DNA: TGTGCCAGCAGTTACCTGGAGGCGTATAGCTCCTACGAGCAGTACTTC

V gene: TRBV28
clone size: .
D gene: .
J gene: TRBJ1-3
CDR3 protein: CASSFIPGGSWSGNTIYF
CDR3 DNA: TGTGCCAGCAGTTTCATCCCCGGAGGGAGTTGGTCTGGAAACACCATATATTTT

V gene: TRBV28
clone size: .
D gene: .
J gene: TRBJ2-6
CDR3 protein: CASSSPAPTGANVLTF
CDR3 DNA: TGTGCCAGCAGTTCGCCCGCCCCTACTGGGGCCAACGTCCTGACTTTC

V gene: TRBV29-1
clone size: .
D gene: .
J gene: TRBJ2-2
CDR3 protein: CSVGGTGELFF
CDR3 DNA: TGCAGCGTTGGGGGCACCGGGGAGCTGTTTTTT

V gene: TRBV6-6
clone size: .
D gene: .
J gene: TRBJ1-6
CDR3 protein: CASSPLQYNSPLHF
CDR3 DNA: TGTGCCAGCAGTCCCCTGCAGTATAATTCACCCCTCCACTTT

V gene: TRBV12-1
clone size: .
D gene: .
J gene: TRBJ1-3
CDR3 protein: CASSTKDLREAGNTIYF
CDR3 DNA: TGTGCCAGCAGCACCAAAGACCTCAGGGAAGCCGGAAACACCATATATTTT

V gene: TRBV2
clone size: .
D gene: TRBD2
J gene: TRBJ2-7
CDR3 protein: CASMGTSALRNYEQYF
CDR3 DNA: TGTGCCAGCATGGGGACTAGCGCCTTAAGGAACTACGAGCAGTACTTC

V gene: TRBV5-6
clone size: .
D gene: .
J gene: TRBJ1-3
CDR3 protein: CASSLGAKQSSGNTIYF
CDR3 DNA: TGTGCCAGCAGCTTGGGTGCTAAACAGAGCTCTGGAAACACCATATATTTT

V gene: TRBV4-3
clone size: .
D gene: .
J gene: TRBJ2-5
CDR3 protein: CASSQGRGTGETQYF
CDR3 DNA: TGCGCCAGCAGCCAAGGTAGGGGGACCGGAGAGACCCAGTACTTC

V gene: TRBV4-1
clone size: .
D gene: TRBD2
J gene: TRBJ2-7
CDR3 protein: CASSQVGLAGDPYEQYF
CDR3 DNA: TGCGCCAGCAGCCAAGTCGGACTAGCGGGAGATCCCTACGAGCAGTACTTC

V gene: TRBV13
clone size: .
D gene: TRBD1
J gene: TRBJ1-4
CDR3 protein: CASRPGTGTTNEKLFF
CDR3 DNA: TGTGCCAGCAGACCCGGGACAGGGACAACTAATGAAAAACTGTTTTTT

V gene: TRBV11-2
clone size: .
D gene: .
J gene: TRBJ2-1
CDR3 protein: CASSLDWETGNEQFF
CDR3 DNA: TGTGCCAGCAGCTTAGATTGGGAGACAGGCAATGAGCAGTTCTTC

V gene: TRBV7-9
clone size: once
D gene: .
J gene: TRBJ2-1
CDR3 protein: CASSLAVDLAYNEQFF
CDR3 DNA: TGTGCCAGCAGCTTAGCAGTCGACCTTGCCTACAATGAGCAGTTCTTC

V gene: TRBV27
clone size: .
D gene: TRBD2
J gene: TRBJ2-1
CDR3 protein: CATLGSGSYNEQFF
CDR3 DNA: TGTGCCACCCTTGGCAGCGGGAGTTACAATGAGCAGTTCTTC

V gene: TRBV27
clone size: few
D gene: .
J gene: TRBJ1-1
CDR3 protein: CASSQEWADTEAFF
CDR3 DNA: TGTGCCAGCAGCCAAGAATGGGCGGACACTGAAGCTTTCTTT

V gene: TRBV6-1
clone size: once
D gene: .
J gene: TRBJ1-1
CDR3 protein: CASSSGGTEAFF
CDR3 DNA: TGTGCCAGCAGTTCGGGGGGCACTGAAGCTTTCTTT

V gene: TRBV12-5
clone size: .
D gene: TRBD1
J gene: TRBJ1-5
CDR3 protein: CASGLGTGGNQPQHF
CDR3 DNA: TGTGCTAGTGGTTTGGGGACAGGGGGCAATCAGCCCCAGCATTTT

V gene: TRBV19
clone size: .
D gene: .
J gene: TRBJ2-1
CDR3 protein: CASSIIWGAIDEQFF
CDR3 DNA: TGTGCCAGTAGTATAATTTGGGGGGCAATAGATGAGCAGTTCTTC

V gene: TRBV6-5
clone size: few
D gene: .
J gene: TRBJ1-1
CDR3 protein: CASSLARAYTEAFF
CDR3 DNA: TGTGCCAGCAGTTTGGCGAGGGCCTACACTGAAGCTTTCTTT

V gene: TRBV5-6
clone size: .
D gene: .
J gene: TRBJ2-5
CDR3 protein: CASSLWGGRETQYF
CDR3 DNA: TGTGCCAGCAGCTTGTGGGGTGGGCGGGAGACCCAGTACTTC